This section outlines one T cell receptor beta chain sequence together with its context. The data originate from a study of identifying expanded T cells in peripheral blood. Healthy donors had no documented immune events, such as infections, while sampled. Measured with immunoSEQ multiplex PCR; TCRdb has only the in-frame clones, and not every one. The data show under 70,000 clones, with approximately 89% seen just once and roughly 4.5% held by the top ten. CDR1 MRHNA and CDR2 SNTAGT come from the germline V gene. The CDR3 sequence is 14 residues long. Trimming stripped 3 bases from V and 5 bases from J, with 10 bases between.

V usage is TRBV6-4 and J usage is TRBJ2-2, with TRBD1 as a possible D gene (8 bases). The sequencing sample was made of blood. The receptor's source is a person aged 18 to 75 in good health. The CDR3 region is CASSEQGGTGELFF. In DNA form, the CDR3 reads TGTGCCAGCAGTGAACAGGGGGGGACCGGGGAGCTGTTTTTT.